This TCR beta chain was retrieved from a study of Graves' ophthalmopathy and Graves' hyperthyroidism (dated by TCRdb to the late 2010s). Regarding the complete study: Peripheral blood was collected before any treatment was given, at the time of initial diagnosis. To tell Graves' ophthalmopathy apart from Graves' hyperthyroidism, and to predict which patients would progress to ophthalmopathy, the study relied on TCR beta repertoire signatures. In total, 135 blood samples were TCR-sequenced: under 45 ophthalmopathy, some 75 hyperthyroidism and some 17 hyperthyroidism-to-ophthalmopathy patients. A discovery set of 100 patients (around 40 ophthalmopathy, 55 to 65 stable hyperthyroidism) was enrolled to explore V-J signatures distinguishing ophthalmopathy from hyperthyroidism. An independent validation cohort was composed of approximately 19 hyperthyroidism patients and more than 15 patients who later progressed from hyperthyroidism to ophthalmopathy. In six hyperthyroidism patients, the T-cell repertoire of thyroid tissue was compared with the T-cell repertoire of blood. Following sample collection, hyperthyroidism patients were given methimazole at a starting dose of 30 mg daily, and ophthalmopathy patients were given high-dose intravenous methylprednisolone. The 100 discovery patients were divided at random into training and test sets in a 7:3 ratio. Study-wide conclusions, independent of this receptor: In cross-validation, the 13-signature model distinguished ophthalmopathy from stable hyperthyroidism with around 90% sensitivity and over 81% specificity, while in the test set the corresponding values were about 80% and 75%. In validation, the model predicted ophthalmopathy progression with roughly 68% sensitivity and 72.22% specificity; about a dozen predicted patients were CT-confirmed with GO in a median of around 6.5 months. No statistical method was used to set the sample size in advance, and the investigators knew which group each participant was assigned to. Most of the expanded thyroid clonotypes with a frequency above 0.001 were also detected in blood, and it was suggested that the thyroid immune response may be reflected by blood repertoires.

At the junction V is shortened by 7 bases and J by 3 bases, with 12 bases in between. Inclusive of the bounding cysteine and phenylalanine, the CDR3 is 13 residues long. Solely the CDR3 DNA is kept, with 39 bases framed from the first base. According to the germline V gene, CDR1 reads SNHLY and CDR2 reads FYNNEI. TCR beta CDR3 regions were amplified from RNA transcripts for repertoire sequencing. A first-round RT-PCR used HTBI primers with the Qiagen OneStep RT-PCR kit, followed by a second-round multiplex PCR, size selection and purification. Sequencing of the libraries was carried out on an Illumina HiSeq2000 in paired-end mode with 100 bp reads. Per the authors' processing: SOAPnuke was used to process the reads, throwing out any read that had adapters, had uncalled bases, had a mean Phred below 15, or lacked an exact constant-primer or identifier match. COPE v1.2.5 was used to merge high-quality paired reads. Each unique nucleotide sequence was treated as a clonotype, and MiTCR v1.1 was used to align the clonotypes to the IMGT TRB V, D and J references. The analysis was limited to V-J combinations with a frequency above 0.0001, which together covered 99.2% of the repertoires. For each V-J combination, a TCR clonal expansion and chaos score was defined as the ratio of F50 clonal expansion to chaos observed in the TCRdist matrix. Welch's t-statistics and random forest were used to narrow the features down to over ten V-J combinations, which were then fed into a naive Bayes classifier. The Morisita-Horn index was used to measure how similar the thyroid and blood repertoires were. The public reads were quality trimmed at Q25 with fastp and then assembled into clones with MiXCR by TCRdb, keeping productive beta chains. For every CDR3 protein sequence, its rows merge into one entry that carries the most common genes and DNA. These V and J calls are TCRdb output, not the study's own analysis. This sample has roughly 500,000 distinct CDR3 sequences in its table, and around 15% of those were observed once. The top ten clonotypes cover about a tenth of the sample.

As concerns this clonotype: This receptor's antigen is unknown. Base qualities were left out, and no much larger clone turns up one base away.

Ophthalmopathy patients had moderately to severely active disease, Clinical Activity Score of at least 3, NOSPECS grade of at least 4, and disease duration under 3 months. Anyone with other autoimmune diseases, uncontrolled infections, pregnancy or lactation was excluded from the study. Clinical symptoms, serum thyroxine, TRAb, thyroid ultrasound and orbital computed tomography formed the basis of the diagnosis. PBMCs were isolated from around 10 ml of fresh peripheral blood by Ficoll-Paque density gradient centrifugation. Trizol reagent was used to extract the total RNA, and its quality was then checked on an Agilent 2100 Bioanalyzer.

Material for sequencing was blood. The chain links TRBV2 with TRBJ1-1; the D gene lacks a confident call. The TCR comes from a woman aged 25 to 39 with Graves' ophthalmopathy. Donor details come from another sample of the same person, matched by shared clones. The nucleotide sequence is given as TGTGCCAGCACGCCCGGTTGGGACACTGAAGCTTTCTTT. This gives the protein CASTPGWDTEAFF.